This T cell receptor beta chain came from a study of OX40 agonist ivuxolimab in advanced cancers. Study information: Patients received ivuxolimab, an agonistic anti-OX40 (CD134) antibody. Patients in dose escalation had liver, melanoma, kidney or head and neck cancers. Prior anti-PD-1, anti-PD-L1 or anti-CTLA-4 therapy did not bar entry, and less than 50% had some.

TCRdb's copy holds only in-frame clones and misses some; the assay was immunoSEQ multiplex PCR. The profile shows fewer than 85,000 clones, 75% to 95% of them singletons. Germline loops: CDR1 SEHNR, CDR2 FQNEAQ (reference sequence). This CDR3 region has 13 residues. V was shortened by 3 bases and J by 4 bases, with 9 bases between the two germline ends. The chain has TRBV7-9 and TRBJ1-1; D ambiguous. This sample comprised CD4+ or CD8+ T cells sorted from blood, obtained in a trial of the OX40 agonist ivuxolimab. The TCR comes from an adult with an advanced solid tumor such as melanoma, head and neck, liver or kidney cancer. The CDR3 region has the DNA TGTGCCAGCAGCTTCGATACAGTCACTGAAGCTTTCTTT. Translation gives CASSFDTVTEAFF.